This T cell receptor (beta chain) was recovered during a study of T cell clonotyping in hematopoietic cell transplantation. The wider study: Recipients' pretransplant samples followed cytoreduction.

The germline V gene has CDR1 SGHTA and CDR2 FQGNSA. This CDR3 is built from 12 residues. V was cut by 3 bases and J by 8 bases, with 10 bases left in between. Regarding time point: recipient sample about 28 days before transplant, after cytoreduction. Assay: immunoSEQ multiplex PCR; the TCRdb copy retains only in-frame clones and omits some. The top ten hold around 26% of the sample, which has several thousand clones, about 88% seen once. The sample here was peripheral blood mononuclear cells, taken before stem cell transplant. The gene calls are TRBV7-2 and TRBJ1-2; D remains unclear. The TCR comes from a woman aged 60-75 years with acute myeloid leukemia. Some clones in this sample may be carry-over from other donors' samples. CDR3 coding DNA: TGTGCCAGCAGCTTCTTCGGCGGGGGCTACACCTTC. Its translation is CASSFFGGGYTF.